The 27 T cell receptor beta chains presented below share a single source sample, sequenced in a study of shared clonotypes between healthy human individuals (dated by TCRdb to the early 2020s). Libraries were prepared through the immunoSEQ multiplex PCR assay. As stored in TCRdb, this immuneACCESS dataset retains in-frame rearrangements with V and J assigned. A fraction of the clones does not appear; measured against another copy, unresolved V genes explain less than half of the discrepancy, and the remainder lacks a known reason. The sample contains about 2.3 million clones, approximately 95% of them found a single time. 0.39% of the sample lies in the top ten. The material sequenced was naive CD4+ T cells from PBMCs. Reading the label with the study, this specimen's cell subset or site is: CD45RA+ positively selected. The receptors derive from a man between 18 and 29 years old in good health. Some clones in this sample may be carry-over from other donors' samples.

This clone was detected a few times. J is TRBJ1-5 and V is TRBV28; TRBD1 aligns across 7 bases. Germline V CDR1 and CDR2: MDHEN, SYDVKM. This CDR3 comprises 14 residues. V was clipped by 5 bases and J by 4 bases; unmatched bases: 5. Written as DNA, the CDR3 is TGTGCCAGCAGTGCGGGACAGCCAAATCAGCCCCAGCATTTT. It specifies CASSAGQPNQPQHF.

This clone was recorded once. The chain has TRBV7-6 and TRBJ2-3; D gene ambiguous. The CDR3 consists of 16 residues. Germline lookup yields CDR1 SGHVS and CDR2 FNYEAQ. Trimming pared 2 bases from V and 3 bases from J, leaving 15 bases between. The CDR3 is CASSLLVTAVTDTQYF. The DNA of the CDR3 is TGTGCCAGCAGCTTACTCGTAACGGCAGTTACAGATACGCAGTATTTT.

The CDR3 reads CASSGGRQPGANVLTF. The CDR3 DNA reads as TGTGCCAGCAGCGGGGGACGGCAGCCGGGGGCCAACGTCCTGACTTTC. This rearrangement joins TRBV9 to TRBJ2-6; D possibly matches TRBD1 or TRBD2 (5 bases each). The germline V and J ends were trimmed by 3 bases and 4 bases, with 14 bases remaining between them. Germline V gives CDR1 SGDLS, CDR2 YYNGEE. The CDR3 loop spans 16 amino acids.

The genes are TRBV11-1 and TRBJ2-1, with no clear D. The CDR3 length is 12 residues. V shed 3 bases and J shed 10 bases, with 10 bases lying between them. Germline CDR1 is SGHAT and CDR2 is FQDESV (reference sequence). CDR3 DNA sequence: TGTGCCAGCAGCTTCAGCATGTGGGAGCAGTTCTTC. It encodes CASSFSMWEQFF.

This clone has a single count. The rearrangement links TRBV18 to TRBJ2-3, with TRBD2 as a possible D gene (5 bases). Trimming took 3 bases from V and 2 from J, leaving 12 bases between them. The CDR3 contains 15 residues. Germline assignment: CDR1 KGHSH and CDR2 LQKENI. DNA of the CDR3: TGTGCCAGCTCACCCGGACTGGGAAACACAGATACGCAGTATTTT. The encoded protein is CASSPGLGNTDTQYF.

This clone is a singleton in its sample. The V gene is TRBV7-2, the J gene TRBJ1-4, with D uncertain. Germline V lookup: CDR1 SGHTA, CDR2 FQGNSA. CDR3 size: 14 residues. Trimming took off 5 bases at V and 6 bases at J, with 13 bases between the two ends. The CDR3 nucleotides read TGTGCCAGCAGCCAAGCCTGGCGGGATGAAAAACTGTTTTTT. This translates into CASSQAWRDEKLFF. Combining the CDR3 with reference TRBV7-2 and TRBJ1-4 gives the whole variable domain GAGVSQSPSNKVTEKGKDVELRCDPISGHTALYWYRQSLGQGLEFLIYFQGNSAPDKSGLPSDRFSAERTGGSVSTLTIQRTQQEDSAVYLCASSQAWRDEKLFFGSGTQLSVL.

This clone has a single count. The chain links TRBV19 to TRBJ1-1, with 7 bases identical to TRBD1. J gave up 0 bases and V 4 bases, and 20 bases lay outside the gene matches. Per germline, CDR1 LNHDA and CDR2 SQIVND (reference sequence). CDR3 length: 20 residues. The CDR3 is CASSTRKTGPNHHMNTEAFF. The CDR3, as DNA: TGTGCCAGTAGTACCCGAAAGACAGGGCCGAACCACCACATGAACACTGAAGCTTTCTTT.

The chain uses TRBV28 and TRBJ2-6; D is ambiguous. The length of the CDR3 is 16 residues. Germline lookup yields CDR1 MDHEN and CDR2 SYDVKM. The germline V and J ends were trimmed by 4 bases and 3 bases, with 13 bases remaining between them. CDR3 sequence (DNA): TGTGCCAGCAGTTCCGTTTGGGAAAATGGGGCCAACGTCCTGACTTTC. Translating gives CASSSVWENGANVLTF.

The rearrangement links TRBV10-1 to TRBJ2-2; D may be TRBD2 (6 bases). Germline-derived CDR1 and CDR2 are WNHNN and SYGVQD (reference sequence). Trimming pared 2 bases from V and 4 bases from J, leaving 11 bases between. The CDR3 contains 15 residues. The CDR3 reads CASSEGTFFTGELFF. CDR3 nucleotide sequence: TGCGCCAGCAGTGAGGGGACTTTCTTCACCGGGGAGCTGTTTTTT.

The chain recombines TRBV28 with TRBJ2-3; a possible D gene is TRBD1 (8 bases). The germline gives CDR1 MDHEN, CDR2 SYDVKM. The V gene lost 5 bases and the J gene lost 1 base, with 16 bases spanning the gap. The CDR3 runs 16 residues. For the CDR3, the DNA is TGTGCCAGCAGTGCCCGACAGGGGAGGGGCACAGATACGCAGTATTTT. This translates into CASSARQGRGTDTQYF. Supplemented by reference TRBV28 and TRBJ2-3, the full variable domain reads DVKVTQSSRYLVKRTGEKVFLECVQDMDHENMFWYRQDPGLGLRLIYFSYDVKMKEKGDIPEGYSVSREKKERFSLILESASTNQTSMYLCASSARQGRGTDTQYFGPGTRLTVL.

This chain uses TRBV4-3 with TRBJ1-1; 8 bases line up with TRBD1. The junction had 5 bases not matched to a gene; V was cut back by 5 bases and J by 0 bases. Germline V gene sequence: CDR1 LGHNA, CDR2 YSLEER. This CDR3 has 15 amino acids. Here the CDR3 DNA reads TGCGCCAGCAGCGAGGCAGGGGGCCTGAACACTGAAGCTTTCTTT. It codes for CASSEAGGLNTEAFF.

CDR3 sequence (DNA): TGCGCCAGCTCCCGGGGGGGCAGGACAGATACGCAGTATTTT. It encodes CASSRGGRTDTQYF. V and J are TRBV5-1 and TRBJ2-3, with TRBD2 matching over 8 bases. This CDR3 region has 14 residues. With 7 bases clipped from V and 3 bases from J, the junction kept 7 bases outside the gene matches. Germline assignment: CDR1 SGHRS and CDR2 YFSETQ.

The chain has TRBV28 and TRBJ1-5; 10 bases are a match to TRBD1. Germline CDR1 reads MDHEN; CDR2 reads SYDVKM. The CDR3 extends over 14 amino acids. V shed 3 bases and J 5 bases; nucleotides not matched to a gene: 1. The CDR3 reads CASSLTGGHQPQHF. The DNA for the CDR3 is TGTGCCAGCAGTTTGACAGGGGGCCATCAGCCCCAGCATTTT.

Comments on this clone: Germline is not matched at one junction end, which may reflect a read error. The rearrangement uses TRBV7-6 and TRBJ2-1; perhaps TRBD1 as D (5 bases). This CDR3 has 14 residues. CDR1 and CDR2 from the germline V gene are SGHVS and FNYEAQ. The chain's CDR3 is CASSSLGLGHDQFF. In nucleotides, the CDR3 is TGTGCCAGCAGCTCCCTTGGGCTGGGGCATGATCAGTTCTTC.

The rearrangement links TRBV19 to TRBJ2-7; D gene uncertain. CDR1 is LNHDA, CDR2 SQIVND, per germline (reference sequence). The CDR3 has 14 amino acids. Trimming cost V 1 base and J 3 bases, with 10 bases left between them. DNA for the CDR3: TGTGCCAGTAGTATAGGGCCTATCTACTACGAGCAGTACTTC. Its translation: CASSIGPIYYEQYF.

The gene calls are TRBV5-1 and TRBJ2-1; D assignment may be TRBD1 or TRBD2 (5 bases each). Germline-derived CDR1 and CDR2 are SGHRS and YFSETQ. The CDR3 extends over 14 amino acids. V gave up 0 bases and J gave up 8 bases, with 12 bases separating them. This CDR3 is CASSLGDVLDEQFF. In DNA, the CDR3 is TGCGCCAGCAGCTTGGGGGACGTACTCGATGAGCAGTTCTTC.

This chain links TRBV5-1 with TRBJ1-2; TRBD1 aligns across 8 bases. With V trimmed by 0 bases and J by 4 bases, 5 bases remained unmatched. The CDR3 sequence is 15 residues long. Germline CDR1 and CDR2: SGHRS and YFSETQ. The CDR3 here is CASSLADRAAYGYTF. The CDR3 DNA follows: TGCGCCAGCAGCTTGGCGGACAGGGCTGCCTATGGCTACACCTTC.

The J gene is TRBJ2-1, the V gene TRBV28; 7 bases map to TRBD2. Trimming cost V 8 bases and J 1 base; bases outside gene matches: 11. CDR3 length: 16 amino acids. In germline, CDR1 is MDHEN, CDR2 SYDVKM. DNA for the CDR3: TGTGCCAGCTTGACTGCGGCTAGCGGTTCCTACAATGAGCAGTTCTTC. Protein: CASLTAASGSYNEQFF.

CDR3 region: CASSGQSGLAGGSTVSYNEQFF. The CDR3 DNA reads TGTGCCAGCAGCGGACAAAGTGGACTAGCGGGAGGGTCGACGGTATCTTACAATGAGCAGTTCTTC. The chain joins TRBV2 to TRBJ2-1; 15 bases line up with TRBD2. This CDR3 spans 22 amino acids. Germline loops: CDR1 SNHLY, CDR2 FYNNEI. The V and J ends lost 6 bases and 4 bases, in that order; junction bases with no gene match: 22.

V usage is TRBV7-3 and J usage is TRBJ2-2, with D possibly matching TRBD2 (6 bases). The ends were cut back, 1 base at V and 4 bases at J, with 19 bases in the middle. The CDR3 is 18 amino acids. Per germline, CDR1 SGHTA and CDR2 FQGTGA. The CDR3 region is CASSLKSWVGGGTGELFF. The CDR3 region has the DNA TGTGCCAGCAGCTTAAAAAGCTGGGTGGGAGGAGGCACCGGGGAGCTGTTTTTT.

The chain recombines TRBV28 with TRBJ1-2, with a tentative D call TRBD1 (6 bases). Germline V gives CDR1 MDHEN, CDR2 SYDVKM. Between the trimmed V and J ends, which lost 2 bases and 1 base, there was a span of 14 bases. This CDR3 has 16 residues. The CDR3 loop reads CASSLRYKQGNYGYTF. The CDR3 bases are TGTGCCAGCAGTTTACGATATAAACAGGGTAACTATGGCTACACCTTC.

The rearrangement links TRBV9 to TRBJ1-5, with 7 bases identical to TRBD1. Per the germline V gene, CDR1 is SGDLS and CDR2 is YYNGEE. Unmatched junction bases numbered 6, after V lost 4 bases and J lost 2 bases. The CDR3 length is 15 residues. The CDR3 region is CASSPGDRGNQPQHF. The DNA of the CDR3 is TGTGCCAGCAGCCCGGGCGACAGGGGCAATCAGCCCCAGCATTTT.

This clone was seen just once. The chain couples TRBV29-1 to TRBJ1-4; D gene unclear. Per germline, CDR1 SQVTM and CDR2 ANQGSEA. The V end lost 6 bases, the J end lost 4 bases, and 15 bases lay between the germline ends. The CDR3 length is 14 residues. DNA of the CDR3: TGCAGCGTAGGAGACCGCGGGAATAATGAAAAACTGTTTTTT. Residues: CSVGDRGNNEKLFF.

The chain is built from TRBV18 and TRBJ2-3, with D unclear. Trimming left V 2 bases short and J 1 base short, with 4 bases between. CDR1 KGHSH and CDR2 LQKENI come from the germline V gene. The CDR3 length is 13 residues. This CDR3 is CASSPYGTDTQYF. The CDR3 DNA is TGTGCCAGCTCACCATACGGCACAGATACGCAGTATTTT.

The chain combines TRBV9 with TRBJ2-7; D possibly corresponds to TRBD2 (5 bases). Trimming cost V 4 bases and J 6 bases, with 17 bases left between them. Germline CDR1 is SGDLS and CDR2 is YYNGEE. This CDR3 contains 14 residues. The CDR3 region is CASSPTGVFLEQYF. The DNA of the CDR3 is TGTGCCAGCAGCCCTACCGGGGTGTTCCTCGAGCAGTACTTC. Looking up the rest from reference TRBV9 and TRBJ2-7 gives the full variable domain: DSGVTQTPKHLITATGQRVTLRCSPRSGDLSVYWYQQSLDQGLQFLIQYYNGEERAKGNILERFSAQQFPDLHSELNLSSLELGDSALYFCASSPTGVFLEQYFGPGTRLTVT.

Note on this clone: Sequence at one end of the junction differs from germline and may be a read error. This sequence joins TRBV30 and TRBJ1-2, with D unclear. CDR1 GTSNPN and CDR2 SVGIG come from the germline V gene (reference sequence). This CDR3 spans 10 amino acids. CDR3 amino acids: CAWSAELELF. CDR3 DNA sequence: TGTGCCTGGAGTGCCGAACTGGAACTCTTC.

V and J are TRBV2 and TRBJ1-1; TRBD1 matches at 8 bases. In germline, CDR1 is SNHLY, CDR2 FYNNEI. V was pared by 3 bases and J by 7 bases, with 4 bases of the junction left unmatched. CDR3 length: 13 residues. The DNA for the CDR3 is TGTGCCAGCAGTGAGGGGGGGACAGGTGAAGCTTTCTTT. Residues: CASSEGGTGEAFF.